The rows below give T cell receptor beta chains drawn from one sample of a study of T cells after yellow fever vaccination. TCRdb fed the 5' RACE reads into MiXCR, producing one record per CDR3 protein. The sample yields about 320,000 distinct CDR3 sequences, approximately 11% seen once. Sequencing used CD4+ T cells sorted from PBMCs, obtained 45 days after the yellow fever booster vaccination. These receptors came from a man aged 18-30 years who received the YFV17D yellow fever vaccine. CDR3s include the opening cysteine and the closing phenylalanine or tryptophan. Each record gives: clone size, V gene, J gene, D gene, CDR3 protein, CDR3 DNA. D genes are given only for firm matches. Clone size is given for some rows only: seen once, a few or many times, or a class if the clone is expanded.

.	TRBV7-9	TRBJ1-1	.	CASSLGVYYTEAFF	TGTGCCAGCAGCCTGGGGGTTTATTACACTGAAGCTTTCTTT
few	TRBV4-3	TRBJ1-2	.	CASSQDRQGRGYGYTF	TGCGCCAGCAGCCAAGATCGCCAGGGGAGGGGGTATGGCTACACCTTC
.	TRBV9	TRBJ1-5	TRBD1	CASSLSPTGSQPQHF	TGTGCCAGCAGCTTGAGCCCGACAGGGTCCCAGCCCCAGCATTTT
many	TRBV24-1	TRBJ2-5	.	CATSDAAGQQETQYF	TGTGCCACCAGTGATGCCGCAGGGCAACAAGAGACCCAGTACTTC
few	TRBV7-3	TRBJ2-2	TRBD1	CASSQGQTTGELFF	TGTGCCAGCAGCCAGGGACAGACCACCGGGGAGCTGTTTTTT
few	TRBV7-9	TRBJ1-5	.	CASSPPGGGNQPQHF	TGTGCCAGCAGCCCCCCCGGTGGAGGTAATCAGCCCCAGCATTTT
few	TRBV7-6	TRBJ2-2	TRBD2	CASSPNSGAGVHTGELFF	TGTGCCAGCAGCCCCAATAGTGGAGCGGGGGTCCACACCGGGGAGCTGTTTTTT
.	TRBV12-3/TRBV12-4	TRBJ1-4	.	CASSHNEKLFF	TGTGCCAGCAGCCATAACGAAAAACTGTTTTTT
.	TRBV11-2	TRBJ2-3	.	CASSLGLQNTDTQYF	TGTGCCAGCAGCTTAGGTTTGCAGAACACAGATACGCAGTATTTT
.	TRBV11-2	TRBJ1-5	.	CASSDPTTGQPQHF	TGTGCCAGCAGCGATCCCACTACCGGGCAGCCCCAGCATTTT
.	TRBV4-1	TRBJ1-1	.	CASSRNRGGLAF	TGCGCCAGCAGCCGTAATCGGGGGGGGCTGGCCTTT
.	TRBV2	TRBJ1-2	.	CASSERGAGYTF	TGTGCCAGCAGTGAGCGGGGGGCAGGCTACACCTTC
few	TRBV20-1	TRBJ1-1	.	CSARAPPTLNTEAFF	TGCAGTGCTAGAGCCCCGCCAACTTTGAACACTGAAGCTTTCTTT
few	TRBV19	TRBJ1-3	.	CASSIQGYSGNTIYF	TGTGCCAGTAGTATACAGGGATACTCTGGAAACACCATATATTTT
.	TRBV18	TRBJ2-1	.	CASSLNAQGIQVNEQFF	TGTGCCAGCTCGCTCAACGCCCAGGGGATTCAGGTCAATGAGCAGTTCTTC
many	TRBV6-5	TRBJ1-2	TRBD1	CASTPQGGGLGYGYTF	TGTGCCAGCACTCCTCAGGGGGGTGGGCTAGGCTATGGCTACACCTTC
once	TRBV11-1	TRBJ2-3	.	CASSSARIDTQYF	TGTGCCAGCAGCTCCGCCCGGATAGATACGCAGTATTTT
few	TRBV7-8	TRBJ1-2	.	CASSFIAGGPGYTF	TGTGCCAGCAGCTTTATAGCTGGGGGCCCTGGCTACACCTTC
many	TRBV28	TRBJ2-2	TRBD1	CASSPLVGQGPGRSRSTGELFF	TGTGCCAGCAGTCCACTCGTCGGACAGGGGCCCGGGAGATCCCGGAGCACCGGGGAGCTGTTTTTT
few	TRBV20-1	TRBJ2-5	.	CRGGSGETQYF	TGCAGGGGAGGCAGCGGAGAGACCCAGTACTTC
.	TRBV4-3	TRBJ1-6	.	CASSQDGTRGVDSPLHF	TGCGCCAGCAGCCAAGACGGCACCAGGGGCGTGGATTCACCCCTCCACTTT
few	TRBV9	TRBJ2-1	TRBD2	CASSLSSGGSNFYNEQFF	TGTGCCAGCAGCCTGAGCAGCGGGGGGTCCAATTTCTACAATGAGCAGTTCTTC
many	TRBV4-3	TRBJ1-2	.	CASSPRVKEWYGYTF	TGCGCCAGCAGCCCCAGGGTGAAGGAGTGGTATGGCTACACCTTC
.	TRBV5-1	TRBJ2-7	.	CASRDTDYEQYF	TGCGCCAGCAGGGACACCGACTACGAGCAGTACTTC
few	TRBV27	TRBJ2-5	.	CASTPKWSQETQYF	TGTGCCAGCACCCCCAAATGGAGCCAAGAGACCCAGTACTTC
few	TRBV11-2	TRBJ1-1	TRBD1	CASSWPGQGARMNTEAFF	TGTGCCAGCAGCTGGCCGGGACAGGGGGCCAGGATGAACACTGAAGCTTTCTTT
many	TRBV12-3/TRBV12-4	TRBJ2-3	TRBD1	CASSPTTGFTQYF	TGTGCCAGCAGTCCAACGACAGGGTTCACGCAGTATTTT
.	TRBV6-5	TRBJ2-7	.	CASRRGQETYEQYF	TGTGCCAGCAGACGCGGACAAGAGACCTACGAGCAGTACTTC
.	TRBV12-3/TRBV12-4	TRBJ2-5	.	CASSLFSKETQYF	TGTGCCAGCAGCCTATTCTCCAAAGAGACCCAGTACTTC
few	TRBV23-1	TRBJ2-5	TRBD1	CASRGKTTGWVKTQYF	TGCGCCAGCAGGGGGAAAACGACAGGGTGGGTGAAGACCCAGTACTTC
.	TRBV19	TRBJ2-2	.	CASSMANTGELFF	TGTGCCAGTAGTATGGCGAACACCGGGGAGCTGTTTTTT
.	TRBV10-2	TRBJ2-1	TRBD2	CASRVTSSNNEQFF	TGCGCCAGCAGAGTGACTAGCAGCAACAATGAGCAGTTCTTC
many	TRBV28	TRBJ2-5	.	CASSPPGRETQYF	TGTGCCAGCAGTCCTCCCGGGCGAGAGACCCAGTACTTC
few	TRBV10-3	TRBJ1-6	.	CAISAGLTYNSPLHF	TGTGCCATCAGCGCGGGGTTAACTTATAATTCACCCCTCCACTTT
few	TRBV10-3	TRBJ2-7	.	CAISAQATASYEQYF	TGTGCCATCAGCGCACAGGCGACGGCTTCCTACGAGCAGTACTTC
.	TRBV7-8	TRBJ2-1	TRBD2	CASSLVAGGTYNEQFF	TGTGCCAGCAGCTTAGTTGCGGGGGGAACCTACAATGAGCAGTTCTTC
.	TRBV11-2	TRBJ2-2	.	CASSPQWVREPGSCFF	.
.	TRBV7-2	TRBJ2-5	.	CASSLDHGRPETQYF	TGTGCCAGCAGCTTAGATCACGGCCGTCCTGAGACCCAGTACTTC
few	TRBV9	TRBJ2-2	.	CASSAAGTQNTGELFF	TGTGCCAGCAGCGCCGCCGGGACGCAGAACACCGGGGAGCTGTTTTTT
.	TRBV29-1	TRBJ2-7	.	CSAWGLVHEQYF	TGCAGCGCCTGGGGGTTGGTCCACGAGCAGTACTTC
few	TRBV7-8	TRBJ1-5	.	CASSLERGVNQPQHF	TGTGCCAGCAGCTTAGAACGAGGGGTAAATCAGCCCCAGCATTTT
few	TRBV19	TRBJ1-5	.	CASRAREKLYQPQHF	TGTGCCAGTAGGGCCAGAGAGAAGCTTTATCAGCCCCAGCATTTT
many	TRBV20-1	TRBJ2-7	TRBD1	CSARGQGPYEQYF	TGCAGTGCTAGAGGACAGGGGCCCTACGAGCAGTACTTC
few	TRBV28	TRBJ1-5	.	CASSPGGGVDSNQPQHF	TGTGCCAGCAGCCCTGGAGGGGGGGTAGACAGCAATCAGCCCCAGCATTTT
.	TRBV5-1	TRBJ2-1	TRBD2	CASSSPSSGGEYNEQFF	TGCGCCAGCAGCTCTCCTTCTAGCGGGGGGGAGTACAATGAGCAGTTCTTC
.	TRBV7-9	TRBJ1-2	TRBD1	CASSGRDRGDYGYTF	TGTGCCAGCAGCGGAAGGGACAGGGGGGACTATGGCTACACCTTC
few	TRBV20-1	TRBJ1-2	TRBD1	CSAPRQGAEGYTF	TGCAGTGCTCCCCGACAGGGGGCGGAGGGCTACACCTTC
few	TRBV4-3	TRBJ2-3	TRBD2	CASSQVRGGRSDTQYF	TGCGCCAGCAGCCAAGTTCGCGGGGGGCGGTCAGATACGCAGTATTTT
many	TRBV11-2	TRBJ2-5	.	CASSLAPLETQYF	TGTGCCAGCAGCTTAGCCCCGCTAGAGACCCAGTACTTC
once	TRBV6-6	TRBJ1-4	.	CASSYMALDEKLFF	TGTGCCAGCAGTTACATGGCCTTGGATGAAAAACTGTTTTTT
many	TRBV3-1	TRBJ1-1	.	CASSRQGTEAFF	TGTGCCAGCAGCCGCCAGGGGACTGAAGCTTTCTTT
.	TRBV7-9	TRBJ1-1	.	CASSTRQVMGVDTEAFF	TGTGCCAGCAGCACCCGACAGGTAATGGGGGTGGACACTGAAGCTTTCTTT
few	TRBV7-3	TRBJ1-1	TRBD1	CASSPQGGQAFF	TGTGCCAGCAGCCCCCAGGGGGGTCAAGCTTTCTTT
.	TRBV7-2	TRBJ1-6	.	CASSTRGSYNSPLHF	TGTGCCAGCAGCACCAGGGGCTCCTATAATTCACCCCTCCACTTT